This TCR beta chain was sequenced during a study of blood T cells in healthy people across ages. The study, taken as a whole, reports: Higher diversity and more naive CD4+ cells were features of long-lived donors, compared to aged donors.

This CDR3 has 14 residues. Per the germline V gene, CDR1 is SGHTA and CDR2 is FQGNSA. V lost 3 bases to trimming and J lost 5 bases, with 11 bases between them. For this clonotype: Its antigen remains unidentified.

Together with a sample-barcoded 5' primer, a J-beta primer mix was included in a second PCR lasting about 7 to 12 cycles. TCRdb analysed the 5' RACE reads with MiXCR anew, one entry per CDR3 protein. The sample yields 650,000 to 800,000 distinct CDR3 sequences, around two fifths seen once. The gene calls are TRBV7-2 and TRBJ2-1; a weak D match, TRBD2 (6 bases). The source is a man between 60 and 75 years old in good health. Sequencing was performed on blood. The CDR3 protein is CASSLGGFDNEQFF. The CDR3 region has the DNA TGTGCCAGCAGCTTGGGAGGTTTCGACAATGAGCAGTTCTTC.